This T cell receptor (beta chain) was captured in a study of cytomegalovirus exposure and HLA in healthy donors. The PCR had 60 Vbeta and 13 Jbeta primers. The repertoire was sequenced with immunoSEQ multiplex PCR; TCRdb's copy has only in-frame clones and lacks some. The data show 75,000 to 80,000 clones, less than 85% seen once. This clonotype was obtained from a male donor in good health and CMV-seronegative. What was sequenced was PBMCs.

This CDR3 is CASGRYREQWDTQYF. CDR3 in DNA: TGTGCCAGCGGAAGATACCGGGAGCAATGGGATACGCAGTATTTT. The J gene is TRBJ2-3, the V gene TRBV6-5; tentative D call: TRBD2 (6 bases). Germline V CDR1 and CDR2: MNHEY, SVGAGI. The length of the CDR3 is 15 residues. V gave up 8 bases and J gave up 6 bases, with 21 bases separating them.